This entry lists 11 T cell receptor beta chains sequenced from one sample in a study of blood T cells in healthy people across ages. The second PCR ran about 6 to 11 cycles with a sample-barcoded 5' primer and J-beta primers. A single record per CDR3 protein comes from TCRdb applying MiXCR to the 5' RACE reads. The table records some 560,000 distinct CDR3 sequences, over 25% of them present only once. The sample also formed part of further work on T cells of mothers and their children.

The specimen sequenced was blood. The receptors stem from a boy aged 2 to 10 in good health.

This sequence joins TRBV20-1 and TRBJ1-5, with D perhaps matching TRBD1 (6 bases). This CDR3 contains 13 residues. V was pared by 3 bases and J by 6 bases, with 12 bases between. CDR1 is DFQATT and CDR2 is SNEGSKA in the germline V gene (reference sequence). CDR3 amino acids: CSARTGWGQPQHF. DNA of the CDR3: TGCAGTGCTAGGACAGGTTGGGGTCAGCCCCAGCATTTT.

This clonotype came up a few times. V gene TRBV6-5 combines with J gene TRBJ2-1, with no clear D. From germline, CDR1 is MNHEY and CDR2 SVGAGI. Trimming pared 2 bases from V and 3 bases from J, leaving 2 bases between. CDR3 length: 12 residues. Here the CDR3 reads CASSYGYNEQFF. Written as DNA, the CDR3 is TGTGCCAGCAGTTACGGCTACAATGAGCAGTTCTTC.

The gene calls are TRBV6-4 and TRBJ1-2, with 9 bases aligning to TRBD1. V was clipped by 8 bases and J by 6 bases; unmatched bases: 10. Looked up from germline, CDR1 is MRHNA and CDR2 is SNTAGT. CDR3 size: 14 residues. CDR3 sequence: CASSPGQGGDGYTF. As DNA, the CDR3 is TGTGCCAGCTCACCGGGACAGGGAGGCGATGGCTACACCTTC.

In its sample, this clonotype was seen many times. The chain combines TRBV2 with TRBJ1-6, with D perhaps TRBD1 (5 bases). This CDR3 spans 13 amino acids. Trimming shortened V by 8 bases and J by 3 bases, and 8 bases separated the two germline ends. The germline V gene encodes CDR1 SNHLY and CDR2 FYNNEI. The CDR3 loop is CASAGDYNSPLHF. CDR3 DNA sequence: TGTGCCAGCGCGGGGGACTATAATTCACCCCTCCACTTT.

The table lists this clonotype with a few counts. V is TRBV20-1 and J is TRBJ2-7; no definite D call. Between the trimmed V and J ends, which lost 3 bases and 5 bases, there was a span of 14 bases. The CDR3 length is 13 residues. Germline loops: CDR1 DFQATT, CDR2 SNEGSKA (reference sequence). The CDR3 coding sequence is TGCAGTGCTAGCATGTGGGGTAAGGACGAGCAGTACTTC. This encodes CSASMWGKDEQYF.

This clonotype was detected only a few times. The CDR3 region has the DNA TGTGCCAGCAGGAGGACCGCTGACACCGGGGAGCTGTTTTTT. It specifies CASRRTADTGELFF. V usage is TRBV7-3 and J usage is TRBJ2-2; D ambiguous. The CDR3 is 14 amino acids. CDR1 SGHTA and CDR2 FQGTGA come from the germline V gene. Trimming took off 6 bases at V and 3 bases at J, with 11 bases between the two ends. Together with reference TRBV7-3 and TRBJ2-2, the CDR3 gives the full variable domain: GAGVSQTPSNKVTEKGKYVELRCDPISGHTALYWYRQSLGQGPEFLIYFQGTGAADDSGLPNDRFFAVRPEGSVSTLKIQRTERGDSAVYLCASRRTADTGELFFGEGSRLTVL.

The chain joins TRBV11-2 to TRBJ2-4; possibly TRBD1 for D (5 bases). V gave up 0 bases and J gave up 6 bases, with 9 bases separating them. The CDR3 consists of 14 residues. Germline V CDR1 and CDR2: SGHAT, FQNNGV. The CDR3 protein is CASSLDFDRNIQYF. The CDR3 DNA reads TGTGCCAGCAGCTTAGACTTTGACAGAAACATTCAGTACTTC.

There are a few counts of this clonotype. The chain links TRBV30 to TRBJ1-1; 7 nucleotides agree with TRBD1. The CDR3 length is 14 residues. Germline V gene sequence: CDR1 GTSNPN, CDR2 SVGIG (reference sequence). Trimming took 0 bases from V and 4 from J; bases not matched to a gene: 5. The DNA of the CDR3 is TGTGCCTGGAGTGTTTACAGGGGACCCACTGAAGCTTTCTTT. This sequence encodes CAWSVYRGPTEAFF.

The rearrangement joins TRBV3-1 to TRBJ1-5; D is possibly TRBD1 (5 bases). Germline V lookup: CDR1 LGHDT, CDR2 YNNKEL (reference sequence). The CDR3 extends over 14 amino acids. The germline V and J ends were trimmed by 2 bases and 4 bases, with 9 bases remaining between them. The DNA of the CDR3 is TGTGCCAGCAGCCAACCGGGGACGAATCAGCCCCAGCATTTT. Its translation: CASSQPGTNQPQHF.

This clonotype was found once. The genes are TRBV5-1 and TRBJ2-1; D ambiguous. Trimming cost V 0 bases and J 5 bases, with 9 bases left between them. The CDR3 extends over 14 amino acids. The germline gives CDR1 SGHRS, CDR2 YFSETQ. CDR3 sequence (DNA): TGCGCCAGCAGCTTGGTGTCTACACACAATGAGCAGTTCTTC. This gives the protein CASSLVSTHNEQFF.

CDR3 nucleotide sequence: TGCGCCAGCAGCCCGTTGGGCTGGAATTCACCCCTCCACTTT. The encoded protein is CASSPLGWNSPLHF. The rearrangement uses TRBV4-3 and TRBJ1-6; D is uncertain. Germline values: CDR1 LGHNA, CDR2 YSLEER. V shed 4 bases and J shed 7 bases, with 11 bases lying between them. The CDR3 runs 14 residues.